This T cell receptor (beta chain) was recovered during a study of cytotoxic CD8 clonotypes in ibrutinib-treated CLL. Across the study: Investigators reported some 25 partial and 2 complete responses; after median around 68 months, around 15 patients remained remitted and some 12 progressed. The authors obtained response samples at a median of around 11 months of treatment, range 6 to 36.

Overall study results and limits: Relative to age-matched healthy donors, clonality at baseline was higher, and it tracked circulating CD8+ T-cell counts. Shared public clonotypes were rare, and on treatment they either got smaller or stayed the same.

As concerns this clone: What it binds is not known.

The CDR3 is made up of 17 amino acids. The germline V and J ends were trimmed by 0 bases and 0 bases, with 12 bases remaining between them. The germline CDR1 and CDR2 sequences are SGHRS and YFSETQ. Profiling relied on immunoSEQ multiplex PCR, and the TCRdb table lists in-frame clones only, not all of them. The table lists tens of thousands of clones, over 45% of them singletons. The material sequenced was PBMCs, taken before ibrutinib treatment. The rearrangement links TRBV5-1 to TRBJ2-2; no definite D call. The sequence was collected from a human donor with chronic lymphocytic leukemia. The CDR3 loop is CASSLVGKHANTGELFF. The CDR3 bases are TGCGCCAGCAGCTTGGTGGGCAAACACGCGAACACCGGGGAGCTGTTTTTT.